What follows are 18 T cell receptor beta chains derived from one specimen sequenced in a study of shared T cell receptors in the human thymus. Libraries were prepared by immunoSEQ multiplex PCR; TCRdb keeps only in-frame clonotypes and omits some of them. The sample includes approximately 490,000 clones, around 78% of them seen just once. These same data were also listed under a study on human thymus T cells.

The sequenced sample consisted of thymocytes. Receptors originate from a boy in the first two years of life with a congenital heart defect.

The chain uses TRBV7-9 and TRBJ2-5, with TRBD2 matching over 7 bases. Looked up from germline, CDR1 is SEHNR and CDR2 is FQNEAQ (reference sequence). Losses at the gene ends were 11 bases for V and 2 bases for J; bases not matched to a gene: 5. CDR3 length equals 12 residues. The CDR3 region is CAGASGQETQYF. Here the CDR3 DNA reads TGTGCCGGTGCTAGCGGTCAAGAGACCCAGTACTTC.

This clone was seen only once. The chain employs TRBV7-9 and TRBJ2-7; 9 bases map to TRBD2. J was trimmed by 3 bases and V by 5 bases; bases with no gene match: 11. There are 16 residues in the CDR3. CDR1 is SEHNR and CDR2 is FQNEAQ in the germline V gene (reference sequence). CDR3 bases: TGTGCCAGCAGCCCCTATAGCGGGAGAGGGGGCTACGAGCAGTACTTC. This sequence encodes CASSPYSGRGGYEQYF.

CDR3 DNA sequence: TGTGCCAGCAGTGAAACAGGAGCCTACGAGCAGTACTTC. Translated, it gives CASSETGAYEQYF. The chain has TRBV27 and TRBJ2-7; a weak D match, TRBD1 (5 bases). V lost 5 bases and J 2 bases, leaving 10 bases between the germline ends. The CDR3 sequence is 13 residues long. Per germline, CDR1 MNHEY and CDR2 SMNVEV (reference sequence).

CDR3 bases: TGCGCCAGCAGAATCGAAGAGACCCAGTACTTC. Protein product: CASRIEETQYF. The chain joins TRBV10-1 to TRBJ2-5, with D unresolved. This CDR3 region has 11 residues. Trimming cost V 6 bases and J 3 bases, with 5 bases left between them. Germline assignment: CDR1 WNHNN and CDR2 SYGVQD (reference sequence).

The chain has TRBV30 and TRBJ2-1, with D perhaps matching TRBD2 (6 bases). The V end was cut by 3 bases, the J end by 3 bases, with 24 bases between. Germline assignment: CDR1 GTSNPN and CDR2 SVGIG (reference sequence). The CDR3 runs 18 residues. CDR3 in DNA: TGTGCCTGGAGGATACGGGAGCGGGTGGGAAGTGTCTACAATGAGCAGTTCTTC. It translates to CAWRIRERVGSVYNEQFF.

The V gene is TRBV4-1, the J gene TRBJ1-5, with 9 bases identical to TRBD1. Germline CDR1 MGHRA, CDR2 YSYEKL. V trimming: 4 bases; J trimming: 0 bases; junction bases outside the gene matches: 19. The CDR3 spans 21 residues. The CDR3 loop reads CASSPGGSQGQGSYSNQPQHF. CDR3 sequence (DNA): TGCGCCAGCAGCCCTGGTGGATCTCAAGGACAGGGGTCCTATAGCAATCAGCCCCAGCATTTT.

This chain links TRBV4-3 with TRBJ2-7; D is unclear. The germline CDR1 and CDR2 sequences are LGHNA and YSLEER. The V gene lost 1 base and the J gene lost 3 bases, with 7 bases spanning the gap. This CDR3 has 13 amino acids. CDR3 region: CASSQGAGYEQYF. DNA of the CDR3: TGCGCCAGCAGCCAAGGCGCAGGCTACGAGCAGTACTTC.

The V call is TRBV5-1, the J call TRBJ1-1, with D tentatively TRBD1 (5 bases). Trimming stripped 4 bases from V and 3 bases from J, with 16 bases between. Germline V gives CDR1 SGHRS, CDR2 YFSETQ. The CDR3 extends over 15 amino acids. CDR3 sequence reads: CASSGGGGEDTEAFF. CDR3 coding DNA: TGCGCCAGCAGCGGGGGTGGAGGGGAAGACACTGAAGCTTTCTTT.

This chain joins TRBV4-3 and TRBJ2-7; 7 bases line up with TRBD1. Germline V gene sequence: CDR1 LGHNA, CDR2 YSLEER. There are 16 residues in the CDR3. V trimming: 0 bases; J trimming: 5 bases; junction bases outside the gene matches: 10. The CDR3 loop is CASSQDVRHRGNEQYF. CDR3 bases: TGCGCCAGCAGCCAAGATGTGAGGCACAGGGGCAACGAGCAGTACTTC.

The chain couples TRBV4-1 to TRBJ2-1; possible D gene TRBD2, 6 bases. Trimming took off 3 bases at V and 0 bases at J, with 21 bases between the two ends. In germline, CDR1 is MGHRA, CDR2 YSYEKL. This CDR3 has 19 amino acids. The chain's CDR3 is CASSQASGSGGSSYNEQFF. The CDR3 DNA is TGCGCCAGCAGCCAGGCCTCCGGGAGTGGCGGCAGCTCCTACAATGAGCAGTTCTTC.

The V gene is TRBV19, the J gene TRBJ1-5; D is ambiguous. The CDR3 has 15 residues. Germline V lookup: CDR1 LNHDA, CDR2 SQIVND (reference sequence). The V end lost 1 base, the J end lost 11 bases, and 18 bases lay between the germline ends. The CDR3 here is CASSIVGSKRFAQHF. In DNA, the CDR3 is TGTGCCAGTAGTATAGTGGGCAGTAAAAGGTTTGCCCAGCATTTT.

This chain links TRBV4-2 with TRBJ2-1, with 12 bases fitting TRBD2. Germline V CDR1 and CDR2: LGHNA, YNFKEQ. V was pared by 0 bases and J by 7 bases, with 7 bases of the junction left unmatched. CDR3 length equals 17 residues. CDR3 loop: CASSQDLATSGSNEQFF. CDR3 in DNA: TGTGCCAGCAGCCAAGATTTAGCGACTAGCGGGAGTAATGAGCAGTTCTTC.

The CDR3 here is CASSEFGGGKLFF. The CDR3 region has the DNA TGTGCCAGCAGTGAGTTCGGGGGGGGAAAACTGTTTTTT. The genes are TRBV2 and TRBJ1-4; maybe TRBD1 (5 bases). V was trimmed by 3 bases and J by 10 bases, leaving 12 bases between them. CDR3 length equals 13 residues. CDR1 is SNHLY and CDR2 is FYNNEI in the germline V gene. The whole variable domain, remainder taken from reference TRBV2 and TRBJ1-4, is EPEVTQTPSHQVTQMGQEVILRCVPISNHLYFYWYRQILGQKVEFLVSFYNNEISEKSEIFDDQFSVERPDGSNFTLKIRSTKLEDSAMYFCASSEFGGGKLFFGSGTQLSVL.

The J gene is TRBJ2-7, the V gene TRBV7-9; D is perhaps TRBD2 (5 bases). The CDR3 has 13 amino acids. Germline CDR1 and CDR2: SEHNR and FQNEAQ (reference sequence). Trimming took off 1 base at V and 7 bases at J, with 11 bases between the two ends. The CDR3 region is CASSLDTRGEQYF. Written as DNA, the CDR3 is TGTGCCAGCAGCTTAGACACCCGCGGGGAGCAGTACTTC.

This rearrangement joins TRBV5-6 to TRBJ2-4; the match to TRBD1 covers 11 bases. Unmatched junction bases numbered 5, after V lost 0 bases and J lost 0 bases. Germline-derived CDR1 and CDR2 are SGHDT and YYEEEE. CDR3 length equals 18 residues. CDR3 protein: CASSLDGQGALAKNIQYF. The CDR3 DNA sequence: TGTGCCAGCAGCTTGGATGGACAGGGGGCATTAGCCAAAAACATTCAGTACTTC.

The rearrangement links TRBV27 to TRBJ1-4; D remains unclear. This CDR3 comprises 14 residues. V was trimmed by 3 bases and J by 4 bases, leaving 9 bases between them. Germline lookup yields CDR1 MNHEY and CDR2 SMNVEV (reference sequence). This CDR3 reads CASSLARCNEKLFF. Here the CDR3 DNA reads TGTGCCAGCAGTTTGGCCAGGTGTAATGAAAAACTGTTTTTT.

This chain links TRBV7-2 with TRBJ2-7, with D maybe TRBD2 (5 bases). The CDR3 sequence is 13 residues long. CDR1 SGHTA and CDR2 FQGNSA come from the germline V gene. Trimming left V 5 bases short and J 5 bases short, with 13 bases between. The CDR3 here is CASSPTVGNEQYF. The CDR3 region has the DNA TGTGCCAGCAGCCCCACCGTCGGGAACGAGCAGTACTTC.

The chain employs TRBV23-1 and TRBJ2-2; tentative D call: TRBD1 (6 bases). TRBV23-1 is marked as an open reading frame, function uncertain. There are 15 residues in the CDR3. V was cut by 4 bases and J by 1 base, with 10 bases left in between. CDR3 in amino acids: CASSPRQENTGELFF. CDR3 bases: TGCGCCAGCAGTCCCCGACAGGAGAACACCGGGGAGCTGTTTTTT.